These 5 T cell receptor beta chains were sequenced from one sample in a study of T cell changes during pregnancy in multiple sclerosis. The data were produced by immunoSEQ multiplex PCR, yet TCRdb's version contains in-frame clones alone and is incomplete. Of approximately 58,000 clones in the sample, roughly 90% were seen once. Source: peripheral blood, taken in the second trimester of pregnancy. The receptor set was obtained from a female donor with multiple sclerosis, enrolled in a pregnancy study.

V and J are TRBV5-1 and TRBJ2-7, with D possibly being TRBD2 (6 bases). Per germline, CDR1 SGHRS and CDR2 YFSETQ. The CDR3 consists of 13 residues. Between the trimmed V and J ends, which lost 1 base and 5 bases, there was a span of 10 bases. The CDR3: CASSLRLGNEQYF. The DNA for the CDR3 is TGCGCCAGCAGCTTGAGACTAGGAAACGAGCAGTACTTC.

The rearrangement joins TRBV5-1 to TRBJ1-1, with TRBD1 matching over 8 bases. This CDR3 is 15 amino acids long. The V gene end was trimmed by 3 bases and the J gene end by 4 bases; junction bases not matched to a gene: 8. The germline V gene has CDR1 SGHRS and CDR2 YFSETQ. CDR3 nucleotide sequence: TGCGCCAGCAGCTCGACAGGGGAGTGGGGCACTGAAGCTTTCTTT. It yields the protein CASSSTGEWGTEAFF.

The J gene is TRBJ2-5, the V gene TRBV2; tentatively, D is TRBD2 (5 bases). Germline V gives CDR1 SNHLY, CDR2 FYNNEI. The V end lost 10 bases, the J end lost 5 bases, and 14 bases lay between the germline ends. This CDR3 region has 12 residues. CDR3 in DNA: TGTGCCAAGGGATTTCCGGGGGAGACCCAGTACTTC. It translates to CAKGFPGETQYF.

This clone was counted a few times. The chain combines TRBV2 with TRBJ1-2; a weak D match, TRBD1 (6 bases). The germline V gene has CDR1 SNHLY and CDR2 FYNNEI. The CDR3 is 14 residues long. The V end lost 4 bases, the J end lost 5 bases, and 14 bases lay between the germline ends. CDR3 bases: TGTGCCAGCAGTGGTGGGGGGGCAGAGTATGGCTACACCTTC. Its protein product is CASSGGGAEYGYTF. Full variable domain (rest looked up from reference TRBV2 and TRBJ1-2): EPEVTQTPSHQVTQMGQEVILRCVPISNHLYFYWYRQILGQKVEFLVSFYNNEISEKSEIFDDQFSVERPDGSNFTLKIRSTKLEDSAMYFCASSGGGAEYGYTFGSGTRLTVV.

This clone was detected a few times. CDR3 sequence reads: CASSTSGRATDTQYF. In nucleotides, the CDR3 is TGTGCCAGCAGTACTAGCGGGAGGGCCACAGATACGCAGTATTTT. V gene TRBV6-4 combines with J gene TRBJ2-3; 13 bases are a match to TRBD2. Trimming at V came to 5 bases and at J to 2 bases, leaving 1 base not matched to a gene. CDR1 and CDR2 from the germline V gene are MRHNA and SNTAGT. The CDR3 has 15 amino acids.